This T cell receptor beta chain was identified during a study of blood T cell repertoires in COVID-19. As for the study in general: There were acute and convalescent COVID-19 samples, and they came from the United States, Italy and Spain. Sample material is recorded as cDNA or gDNA derived from T cells, B-cell-depleted T cells, or PBMCs.

Original processing methods: Amplification with reference gene primers provided the estimates of nucleated cell counts. Sequenced by immunoSEQ multiplex PCR; TCRdb stores in-frame clones only, minus some. The V and J calls and the clone size are those of that table, but D and trimming were determined from the DNA. The repertoire holds roughly 97,000 clones, with 85% to 90% as singletons. The ends lost 4 bases at V and 3 bases at J; junction bases unmatched: 12. The germline V gene has CDR1 SGHNT and CDR2 YYREEE (reference sequence). The CDR3 runs to 16 residues. The clonotype was recovered from a human donor in a cohort sampled during active COVID-19. The chain carries TRBV5-4 and TRBJ2-7; TRBD2 matches 8 bases. The sample consisted of peripheral blood. CDR3 in DNA: TGTGCCAGCAGCCCCGGGGGGGTATCTCGGGTCTACGAGCAGTACTTC. Translation: CASSPGGVSRVYEQYF.